These 32 T cell receptor beta chains were sequenced from one sample in a study of graft-versus-host responses after intestinal transplantation. The data were produced by immunoSEQ multiplex PCR, yet TCRdb's version contains in-frame clones alone and is incomplete. The sample has about 12,000 clones; 85% to 95% are singletons. Source: PBMCs, taken approximately 110 days after intestinal transplant. Receptors originate from a human patient who received an intestinal transplant, so some T cells may come from the graft donor.

The chain carries TRBV5-5 and TRBJ1-4; TRBD1 agrees at 11 bases. The CDR3 has 14 residues. V lost 0 bases to trimming and J lost 10 bases; unmatched junction nucleotides: 2. Germline V CDR1 and CDR2: SGHKS, YYEKEE (reference sequence). The CDR3 loop reads CASSLGTGGGKLFF. CDR3 bases: TGTGCCAGCAGCTTGGGGACAGGGGGCGGAAAACTGTTTTTT. Together with reference TRBV5-5 and TRBJ1-4, the CDR3 gives the full variable domain: DAGVTQSPTHLIKTRGQQVTLRCSPISGHKSVSWYQQVLGQGPQFIFQYYEKEERGRGNFPDRFSARQFPNYSSELNVNALLLGDSALYLCASSLGTGGGKLFFGSGTQLSVL.

This chain joins TRBV4-1 and TRBJ2-1; the D gene is possibly TRBD2 (5 bases). The V gene's germline CDR1 is MGHRA and CDR2 YSYEKL. The CDR3 covers 17 residues. The germline V and J ends were trimmed by 1 base and 12 bases, with 25 bases remaining between them. CDR3 DNA: TGCGCCAGCAGCCAAGCATCCCAGGCGAATACTAGGTCGGGGCAGTTCTTC. It codes for CASSQASQANTRSGQFF.

The J gene is TRBJ2-1, the V gene TRBV6-5; no reliable D call. The V and J ends lost 3 bases and 0 bases respectively, with 9 bases between them. The CDR3 has 15 amino acids. CDR1 MNHEY and CDR2 SVGAGI come from the germline V gene. CDR3 in DNA: TGTGCCAGCAGTTATATGGCTAACTCCTACAATGAGCAGTTCTTC. Its translation is CASSYMANSYNEQFF.

V usage is TRBV6-5 and J usage is TRBJ2-1; D call uncertain. Germline assignment: CDR1 MNHEY and CDR2 SVGAGI. The CDR3 loop spans 14 amino acids. The V and J ends lost 0 bases and 3 bases respectively, with 6 bases between them. This chain's CDR3 is CASSYSMDYNEQFF. The DNA of the CDR3 is TGTGCCAGCAGTTACTCGATGGACTACAATGAGCAGTTCTTC.

The rearrangement links TRBV7-2 to TRBJ2-1, with D possibly matching TRBD2 (5 bases). The CDR3 runs to 13 residues. CDR1 SGHTA and CDR2 FQGNSA come from the germline V gene. Trimming removed 5 bases at V and 5 bases at J, with 10 bases between. The CDR3 coding sequence is TGTGCCAGCAGCCTATCTAGCAACAATGAGCAGTTCTTC. Protein product: CASSLSSNNEQFF. Filled out from reference TRBV7-2 and TRBJ2-1, the complete variable domain reads GAGVSQSPSNKVTEKGKDVELRCDPISGHTALYWYRQSLGQGLEFLIYFQGNSAPDKSGLPSDRFSAERTGGSVSTLTIQRTQQEDSAVYLCASSLSSNNEQFFGPGTRLTVL.

The chain carries TRBV9 and TRBJ1-2; no clear D. CDR1 and CDR2 from the germline V gene are SGDLS and YYNGEE. The CDR3 is made up of 14 amino acids. Trimming took 0 bases from V and 2 from J, leaving 8 bases between them. CDR3 sequence: CASSVGSSNYGYTF. CDR3 DNA: TGTGCCAGCAGCGTAGGCAGCTCCAACTATGGCTACACCTTC.

This chain links TRBV7-2 with TRBJ2-7; possible D gene TRBD1, 6 bases. Trimming shortened V by 2 bases and J by 5 bases, and 16 bases separated the two germline ends. Germline V gene data show CDR1 as SGHTA and CDR2 as FQGNSA. The CDR3 extends over 15 amino acids. CDR3 nucleotides: TGTGCCAGCAGCTTAATCCCAGGGGAGACGGACGAGCAGTACTTC. It is translated as CASSLIPGETDEQYF.

V and J are TRBV27 and TRBJ2-7; 7 bases are a match to TRBD1. There are 13 residues in the CDR3. Germline CDR1 is MNHEY and CDR2 is SMNVEV (reference sequence). Trimming removed 6 bases from V and 2 bases from J; junction bases left unmatched: 4. CDR3 bases: TGTGCCAGCAGCCGACAGGGTGCCTACGAGCAGTACTTC. Amino acid sequence: CASSRQGAYEQYF.

The chain employs TRBV27 and TRBJ2-5; TRBD2 matches 10 bases. The CDR3 is 13 amino acids. V lost 1 base to trimming and J lost 11 bases; unmatched junction nucleotides: 4. Germline CDR1 and CDR2: MNHEY and SMNVEV (reference sequence). The chain's CDR3 is CASSLYGLAEQYF. CDR3 coding DNA: TGTGCCAGCAGTTTATATGGACTAGCGGAGCAGTACTTC.

V usage is TRBV15 and J usage is TRBJ1-1, with D possibly matching TRBD1 (6 bases). CDR3 length equals 14 residues. Germline values: CDR1 LNHNV, CDR2 YYDKDF (reference sequence). V was pared by 9 bases and J by 3 bases, with 17 bases between. For the CDR3, the DNA is TGTGCCACGCGCGCAAACAGGGATTACACTGAAGCTTTCTTT. As protein: CATRANRDYTEAFF.

This clone appeared once. The J gene is TRBJ2-7, the V gene TRBV6-1; 10 nucleotides match TRBD1. CDR1 and CDR2 (germline): MNHNS, SASEGT. Unmatched junction bases numbered 18, after V lost 0 bases and J lost 7 bases. The CDR3 is 19 residues long. CDR3 residues: CASSEAPSLGQGSSGEQYF. The CDR3 coding sequence is TGTGCCAGCAGTGAAGCTCCTTCGCTGGGACAGGGGAGTTCCGGGGAGCAGTACTTC.

The chain links TRBV5-4 to TRBJ1-3; D remains ambiguous. Germline lookup yields CDR1 SGHNT and CDR2 YYREEE (reference sequence). V was shortened by 1 base and J by 0 bases, with 5 bases between the two germline ends. The CDR3 is 14 amino acids. The CDR3 spells CASSLLGSGNTIYF. In nucleotides, the CDR3 is TGTGCCAGCAGCTTGTTAGGCTCTGGAAACACCATATATTTT.

This sequence joins TRBV27 and TRBJ1-5; a possible D gene is TRBD1 (5 bases). The CDR3 has 14 amino acids. In germline, CDR1 is MNHEY, CDR2 SMNVEV (reference sequence). The germline V and J ends were trimmed by 10 bases and 1 base, with 14 bases remaining between them. The CDR3 nucleotides read TGTGCCACGTCCTCGGGGGGGAGCAATCAGCCCCAGCATTTT. It yields the protein CATSSGGSNQPQHF.

CDR3 sequence: CASSVESGELFF. CDR3 nucleotides: TGTGCCAGCAGTGTAGAGTCCGGGGAGCTGTTTTTT. The chain uses TRBV6-6 and TRBJ2-2; no firm D call. The CDR3 is made up of 12 amino acids. The V gene's germline CDR1 is MNHNY and CDR2 SVGAGI (reference sequence). V gave up 5 bases and J gave up 6 bases, with 7 bases separating them.

This chain joins TRBV27 and TRBJ1-5; the D is unclear. V was cut by 2 bases and J by 0 bases, with 14 bases left in between. From germline, CDR1 is MNHEY and CDR2 SMNVEV (reference sequence). This CDR3 is 17 amino acids long. Here the CDR3 reads CASSLRYRLYSNQPQHF. The CDR3 DNA sequence: TGTGCCAGCAGTTTACGCTACAGATTATATAGCAATCAGCCCCAGCATTTT.

CDR3 loop: CASSFKTRQTSYEQYF. CDR3 sequence (DNA): TGCGCCAGCAGCTTTAAAACACGTCAGACCTCCTACGAGCAGTACTTC. The rearrangement joins TRBV5-1 to TRBJ2-7; no clear D. Trimming shortened V by 2 bases and J by 0 bases, and 15 bases separated the two germline ends. This CDR3 contains 16 residues. Per germline, CDR1 SGHRS and CDR2 YFSETQ.

The chain employs TRBV7-9 and TRBJ2-2; a weak D match, TRBD2 (7 bases). CDR3 length: 14 amino acids. V lost 5 bases to trimming and J lost 7 bases, with 14 bases between them. Germline lookup yields CDR1 SEHNR and CDR2 FQNEAQ (reference sequence). The CDR3 protein is CASSPGDYGGELFF. CDR3 bases: TGTGCCAGCAGCCCAGGGGACTACGGCGGGGAGCTGTTTTTT.

This clone has only a few counts. This chain joins TRBV28 and TRBJ2-7, with D possibly called TRBD1 or TRBD2 (5 bases each). The CDR3 is 12 residues long. V lost 2 bases, J lost 3 bases, and 5 bases lay in between. Per germline, CDR1 MDHEN and CDR2 SYDVKM. The CDR3 spells CASSLGGYEQYF. The CDR3 coding sequence is TGTGCCAGCAGTTTAGGGGGCTACGAGCAGTACTTC.

The chain employs TRBV25-1 and TRBJ2-7, with TRBD1 matching over 7 bases. This CDR3 contains 13 residues. The V gene's germline CDR1 is MGHDK and CDR2 SYGVNS. V lost 6 bases, J lost 5 bases, and 7 bases stayed unmatched. CDR3 amino acids: CASSDRELDEQYF. CDR3 nucleotide sequence: TGTGCCAGCAGCGACAGGGAGTTGGACGAGCAGTACTTC.

About this clone: The junction shows a germline mismatch at one end, possibly a read error. This rearrangement joins TRBV6-5 to TRBJ1-4; 7 positions agree with TRBD1. CDR3 length: 15 residues. Germline assignment: CDR1 MNHEY and CDR2 SVGAGI. This CDR3 is CVSSWVGQSGEKLFF. CDR3 sequence (DNA): TGTGTCAGCAGTTGGGTGGGACAGTCGGGGGAAAAACTGTTTTTT.

The gene calls are TRBV6-5 and TRBJ2-3, with D possibly called TRBD1 or TRBD2 (5 bases each). Trimming removed 2 bases at V and 6 bases at J, with 6 bases between. Germline assignment: CDR1 MNHEY and CDR2 SVGAGI. The CDR3 runs 12 residues. CDR3 residues: CASSYGTDTQYF. The CDR3 bases are TGTGCCAGCAGTTACGGGACCGATACGCAGTATTTT.

V is TRBV27 and J is TRBJ2-1; TRBD2 matches 9 bases. This CDR3 spans 16 amino acids. After removal of 5 bases from V and 6 bases from J, the junction contained 11 bases not matched to a gene. Germline-derived CDR1 and CDR2 are MNHEY and SMNVEV (reference sequence). CDR3 sequence (DNA): TGTGCCAGCAGTCCCGGCTGGCGGGAGGGCCGCAATGAGCAGTTCTTC. This encodes CASSPGWREGRNEQFF.

This clone came up once. This sequence joins TRBV27 and TRBJ1-1; D is unresolved. Trimming stripped 6 bases from V and 4 bases from J, with 15 bases between. This CDR3 has 14 residues. Germline V gene data show CDR1 as MNHEY and CDR2 as SMNVEV (reference sequence). CDR3 nucleotide sequence: TGTGCCAGCAGCCCTTGGGAGGGCAGCACTGAAGCTTTCTTT. Protein: CASSPWEGSTEAFF.

The rearrangement links TRBV6-1 to TRBJ1-2; possible D gene TRBD1, 6 bases. The CDR3 runs 15 residues. Germline V gives CDR1 MNHNS, CDR2 SASEGT. V shed 6 bases and J shed 1 base, with 15 bases lying between them. The CDR3 spells CASSPDRRDNYGYTF. In DNA, the CDR3 is TGTGCCAGCAGCCCAGACAGGAGAGATAACTATGGCTACACCTTC.

The chain is built from TRBV7-9 and TRBJ2-2; a weak D match, TRBD1 (6 bases). Trimming removed 6 bases from V and 4 bases from J, with 15 bases in between. This CDR3 contains 15 residues. The germline gives CDR1 SEHNR, CDR2 FQNEAQ (reference sequence). The CDR3 DNA sequence: TGTGCCAGCAGGGCCCGAACAGGGAGCACCGGGGAGCTGTTTTTT. Translating gives CASRARTGSTGELFF.

The chain couples TRBV10-2 to TRBJ2-7; tentatively, D is TRBD1 (5 bases). Germline CDR1 and CDR2: WSHSY and SAAADI. The CDR3 has 13 residues. The V end was cut by 2 bases, the J end by 4 bases, with 9 bases between. The DNA for the CDR3 is TGCGCCAGCAGTGAGGGGGCGGATTACGAGCAGTACTTC. Amino acids: CASSEGADYEQYF.

This chain uses TRBV30 with TRBJ1-1; D gene uncertain. Trimming removed 0 bases at V and 0 bases at J, with 5 bases between. The CDR3 has 13 residues. Germline V CDR1 and CDR2: GTSNPN, SVGIG (reference sequence). CDR3 nucleotides: TGTGCCTGGAGTGTCGGGGTGAACACTGAAGCTTTCTTT. Encoded protein: CAWSVGVNTEAFF.

The chain has TRBV14 and TRBJ2-3; no firm D call. The CDR3 runs to 16 residues. The V end was cut by 4 bases, the J end by 0 bases, with 14 bases between. CDR1 is SGHDN, CDR2 FVKESK, per germline. The CDR3 region has the DNA TGTGCCAGCAGCCGAACTTTGGCGATAAGCACAGATACGCAGTATTTT. Protein: CASSRTLAISTDTQYF.

The chain employs TRBV10-2 and TRBJ2-3; no reliable D call. The CDR3 is made up of 12 amino acids. V shed 4 bases and J shed 2 bases, with 4 bases lying between them. Germline-derived CDR1 and CDR2 are WSHSY and SAAADI. The CDR3 loop reads CASSVVTDTQYF. CDR3 DNA sequence: TGCGCCAGCAGTGTAGTCACAGATACGCAGTATTTT.

The rearrangement links TRBV7-2 to TRBJ2-2, with TRBD1 matching over 9 bases. Per the germline V gene, CDR1 is SGHTA and CDR2 is FQGNSA. The CDR3 covers 18 residues. V dropped 5 bases and J dropped 6; count of bases not matched to a gene: 16. The CDR3 is CASSHYRSGTGTSGELFF. CDR3 bases: TGTGCCAGCAGCCATTACAGATCCGGGACAGGGACGTCCGGGGAGCTGTTTTTT.

The chain has TRBV27 and TRBJ2-1, with a tentative D call TRBD2 (6 bases). Trimming took off 6 bases at V and 0 bases at J, with 12 bases between the two ends. CDR3 length equals 15 residues. CDR1 and CDR2 from the germline V gene are MNHEY and SMNVEV (reference sequence). The CDR3 nucleotides read TGTGCCAGCAGCACGGGACTCAGCTCCTACAATGAGCAGTTCTTC. It specifies CASSTGLSSYNEQFF.

The chain combines TRBV5-1 with TRBJ2-7; 7 nucleotides match TRBD2. The CDR3 spans 14 residues. Losses at the gene ends were 0 bases for V and 3 bases for J; bases not matched to a gene: 3. Germline V CDR1 and CDR2: SGHRS, YFSETQ. The CDR3 coding sequence is TGCGCCAGCAGCTTGGTGGGGAGGGTCTACGAGCAGTACTTC. This translates into CASSLVGRVYEQYF. Full variable domain (missing parts from reference TRBV5-1 and TRBJ2-7): KAGVTQTPRYLIKTRGQQVTLSCSPISGHRSVSWYQQTPGQGLQFLFEYFSETQRNKGNFPGRFSGRQFSNSRSEMNVSTLELGDSALYLCASSLVGRVYEQYFGPGTRLTVT.